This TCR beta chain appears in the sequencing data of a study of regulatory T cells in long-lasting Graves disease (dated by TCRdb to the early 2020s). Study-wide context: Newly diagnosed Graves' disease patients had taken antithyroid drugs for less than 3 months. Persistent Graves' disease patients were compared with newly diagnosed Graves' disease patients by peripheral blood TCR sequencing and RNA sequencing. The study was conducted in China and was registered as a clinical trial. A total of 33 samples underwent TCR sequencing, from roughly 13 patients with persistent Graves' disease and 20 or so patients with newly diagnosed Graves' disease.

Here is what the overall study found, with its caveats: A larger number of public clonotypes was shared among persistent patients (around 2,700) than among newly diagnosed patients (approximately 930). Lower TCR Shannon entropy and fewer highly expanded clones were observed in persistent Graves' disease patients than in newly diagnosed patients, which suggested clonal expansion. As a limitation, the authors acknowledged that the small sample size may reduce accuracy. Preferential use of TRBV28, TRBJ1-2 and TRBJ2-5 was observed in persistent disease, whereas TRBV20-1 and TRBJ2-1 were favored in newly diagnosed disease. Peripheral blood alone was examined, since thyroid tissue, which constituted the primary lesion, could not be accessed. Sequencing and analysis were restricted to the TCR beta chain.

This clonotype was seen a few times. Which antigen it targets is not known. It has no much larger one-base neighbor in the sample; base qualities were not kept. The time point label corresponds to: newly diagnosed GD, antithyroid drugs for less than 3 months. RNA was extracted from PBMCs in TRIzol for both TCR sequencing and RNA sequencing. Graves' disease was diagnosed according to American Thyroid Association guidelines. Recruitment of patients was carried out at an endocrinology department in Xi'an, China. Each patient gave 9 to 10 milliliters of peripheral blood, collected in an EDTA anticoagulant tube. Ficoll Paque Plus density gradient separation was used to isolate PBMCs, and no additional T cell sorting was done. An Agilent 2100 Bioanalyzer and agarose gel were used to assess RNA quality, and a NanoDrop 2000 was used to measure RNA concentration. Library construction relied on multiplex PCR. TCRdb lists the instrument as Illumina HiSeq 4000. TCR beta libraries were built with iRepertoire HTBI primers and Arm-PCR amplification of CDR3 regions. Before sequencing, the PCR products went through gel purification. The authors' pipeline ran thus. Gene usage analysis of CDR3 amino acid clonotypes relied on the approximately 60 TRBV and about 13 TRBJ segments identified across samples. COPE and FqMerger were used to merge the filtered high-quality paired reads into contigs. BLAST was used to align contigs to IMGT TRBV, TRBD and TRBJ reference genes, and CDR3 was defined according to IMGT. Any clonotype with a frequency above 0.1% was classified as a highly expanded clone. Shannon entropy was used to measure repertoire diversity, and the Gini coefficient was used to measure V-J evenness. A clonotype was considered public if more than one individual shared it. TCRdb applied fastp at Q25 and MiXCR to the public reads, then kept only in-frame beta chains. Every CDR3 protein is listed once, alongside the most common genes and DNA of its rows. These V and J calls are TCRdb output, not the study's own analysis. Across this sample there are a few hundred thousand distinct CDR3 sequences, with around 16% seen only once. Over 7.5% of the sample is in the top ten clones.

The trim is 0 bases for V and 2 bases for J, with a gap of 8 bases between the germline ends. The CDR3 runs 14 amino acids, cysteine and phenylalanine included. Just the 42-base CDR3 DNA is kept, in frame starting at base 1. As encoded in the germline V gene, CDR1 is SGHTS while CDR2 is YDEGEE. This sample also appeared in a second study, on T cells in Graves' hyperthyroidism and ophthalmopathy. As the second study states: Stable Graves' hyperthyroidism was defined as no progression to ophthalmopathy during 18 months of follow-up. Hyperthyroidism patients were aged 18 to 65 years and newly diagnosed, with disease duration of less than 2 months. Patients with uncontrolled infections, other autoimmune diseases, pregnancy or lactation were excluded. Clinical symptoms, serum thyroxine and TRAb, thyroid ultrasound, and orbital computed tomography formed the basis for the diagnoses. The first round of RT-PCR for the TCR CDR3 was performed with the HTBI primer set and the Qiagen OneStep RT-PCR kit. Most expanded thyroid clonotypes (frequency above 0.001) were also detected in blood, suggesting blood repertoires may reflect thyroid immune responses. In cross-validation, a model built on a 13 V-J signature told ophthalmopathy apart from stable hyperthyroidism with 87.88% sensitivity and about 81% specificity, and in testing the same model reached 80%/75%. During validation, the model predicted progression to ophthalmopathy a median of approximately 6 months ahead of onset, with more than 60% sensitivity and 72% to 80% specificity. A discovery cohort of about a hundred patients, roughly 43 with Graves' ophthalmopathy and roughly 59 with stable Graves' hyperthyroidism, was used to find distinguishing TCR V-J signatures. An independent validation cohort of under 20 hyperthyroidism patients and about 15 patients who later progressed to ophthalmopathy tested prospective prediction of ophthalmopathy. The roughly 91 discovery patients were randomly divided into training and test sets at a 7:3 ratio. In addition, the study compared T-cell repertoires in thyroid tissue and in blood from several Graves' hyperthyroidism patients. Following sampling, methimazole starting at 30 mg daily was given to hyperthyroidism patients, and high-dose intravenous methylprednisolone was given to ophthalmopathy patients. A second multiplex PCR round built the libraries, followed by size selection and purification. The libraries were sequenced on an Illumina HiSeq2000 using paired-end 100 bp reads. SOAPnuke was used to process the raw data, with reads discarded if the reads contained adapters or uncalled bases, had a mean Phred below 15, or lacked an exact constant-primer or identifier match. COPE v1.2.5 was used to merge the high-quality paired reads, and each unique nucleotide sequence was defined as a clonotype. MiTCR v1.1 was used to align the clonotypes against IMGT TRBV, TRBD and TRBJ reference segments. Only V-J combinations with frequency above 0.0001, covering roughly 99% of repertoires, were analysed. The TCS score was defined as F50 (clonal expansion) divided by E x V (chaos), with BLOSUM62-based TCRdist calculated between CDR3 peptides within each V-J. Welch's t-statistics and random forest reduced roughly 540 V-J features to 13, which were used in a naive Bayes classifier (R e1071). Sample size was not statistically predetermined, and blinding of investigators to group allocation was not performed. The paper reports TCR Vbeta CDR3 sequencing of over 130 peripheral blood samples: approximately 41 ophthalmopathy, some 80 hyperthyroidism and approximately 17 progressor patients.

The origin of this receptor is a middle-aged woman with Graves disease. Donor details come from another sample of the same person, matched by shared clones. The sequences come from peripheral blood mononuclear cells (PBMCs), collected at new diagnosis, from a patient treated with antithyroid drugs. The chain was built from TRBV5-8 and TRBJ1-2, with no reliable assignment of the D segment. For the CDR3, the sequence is CASSLERINYGYTF. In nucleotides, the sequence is TGTGCCAGCAGCTTGGAGAGGATCAACTATGGCTACACCTTC.